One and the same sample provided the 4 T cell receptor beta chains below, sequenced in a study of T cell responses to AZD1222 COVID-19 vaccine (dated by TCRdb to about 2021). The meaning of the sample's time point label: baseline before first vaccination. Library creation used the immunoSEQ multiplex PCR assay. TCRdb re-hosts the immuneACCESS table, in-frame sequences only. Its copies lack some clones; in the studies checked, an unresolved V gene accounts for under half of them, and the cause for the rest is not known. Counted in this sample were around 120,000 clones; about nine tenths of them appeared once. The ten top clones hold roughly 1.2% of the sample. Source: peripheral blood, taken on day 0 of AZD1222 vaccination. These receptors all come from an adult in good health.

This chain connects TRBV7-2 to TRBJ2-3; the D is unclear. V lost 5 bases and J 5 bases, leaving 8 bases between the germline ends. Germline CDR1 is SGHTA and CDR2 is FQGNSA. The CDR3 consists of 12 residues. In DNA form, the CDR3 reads TGTGCCAGCAGCCGATCACAAGATACGCAGTATTTT. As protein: CASSRSQDTQYF.

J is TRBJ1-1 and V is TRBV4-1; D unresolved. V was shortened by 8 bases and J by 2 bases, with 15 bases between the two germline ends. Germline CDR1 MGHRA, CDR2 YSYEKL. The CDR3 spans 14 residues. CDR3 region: CASSHPGGNTEAFF. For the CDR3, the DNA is TGCGCCAGCTCACACCCGGGAGGAAACACTGAAGCTTTCTTT.

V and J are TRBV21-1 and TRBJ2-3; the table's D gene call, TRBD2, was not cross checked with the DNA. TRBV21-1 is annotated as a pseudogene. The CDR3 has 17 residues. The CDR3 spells CASSKAGRGMETDTQYF. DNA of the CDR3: TGTGCCAGCAGCAAAGCAGGGCGGGGAATGGAGACAGATACGCAGTATTTT.

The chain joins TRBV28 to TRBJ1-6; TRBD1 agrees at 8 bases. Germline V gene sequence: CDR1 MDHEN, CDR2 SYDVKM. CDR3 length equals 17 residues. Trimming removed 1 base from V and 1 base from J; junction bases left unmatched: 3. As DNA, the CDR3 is TGTGCCAGCAGTTTATTCCGACAGGGGTCCTATAATTCACCCCTCCACTTT. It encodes CASSLFRQGSYNSPLHF.